The text below deals with one T cell receptor (beta chain). As yet, its antigen is unknown. Germline V gene lookup returns CDR1 KGHSH and CDR2 LQKENI. The CDR3 is made up of 15 amino acids. V trimming: 4 bases; J trimming: 1 base; junction bases outside the gene matches: 3. Sequenced by immunoSEQ multiplex PCR; TCRdb stores in-frame clones only, minus some. The repertoire holds over 120,000 clones, with 80% to 90% as singletons. This specimen comes from a study of T cell responses to AZD1222 COVID-19 vaccine. Study observations and caveats: A mostly white British donor set with more females was recruited, and clonal diversity was possibly underestimated. Only after the peak T cell response were repertoires sampled. Increases in Spike-specific TCR breadth and depth were seen after two AZD1222 doses.

Sample: peripheral blood, taken on day 0 of AZD1222 vaccination. The chain is built from TRBV18 and TRBJ2-3, with TRBD1 matching over 9 bases. This TCR was sampled from an adult in good health. The CDR3 sequence is CASSLGQGGTDTQYF. The CDR3 DNA reads TGTGCCAGCTCACTGGGACAGGGTGGCACAGATACGCAGTATTTT.